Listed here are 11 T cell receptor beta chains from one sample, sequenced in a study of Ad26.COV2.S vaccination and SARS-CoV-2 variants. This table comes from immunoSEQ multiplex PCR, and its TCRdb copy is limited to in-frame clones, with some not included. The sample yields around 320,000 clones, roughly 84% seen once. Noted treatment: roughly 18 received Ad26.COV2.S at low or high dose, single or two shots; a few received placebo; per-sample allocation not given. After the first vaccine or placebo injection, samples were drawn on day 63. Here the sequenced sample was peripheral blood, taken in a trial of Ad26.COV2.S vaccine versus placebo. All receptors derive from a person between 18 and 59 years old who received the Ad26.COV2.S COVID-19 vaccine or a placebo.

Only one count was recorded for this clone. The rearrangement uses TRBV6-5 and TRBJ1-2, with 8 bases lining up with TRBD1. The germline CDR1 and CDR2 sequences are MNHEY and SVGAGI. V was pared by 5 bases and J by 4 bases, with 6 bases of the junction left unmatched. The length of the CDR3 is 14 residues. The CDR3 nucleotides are TGTGCCAGCAGTACCACAGGGGGGGCCTATGGCTACACCTTC. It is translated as CASSTTGGAYGYTF.

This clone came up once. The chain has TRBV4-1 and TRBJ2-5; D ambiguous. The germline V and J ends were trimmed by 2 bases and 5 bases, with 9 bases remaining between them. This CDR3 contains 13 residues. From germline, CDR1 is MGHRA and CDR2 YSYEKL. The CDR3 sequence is CASSQSPAETQYF. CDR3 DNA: TGCGCCAGCAGCCAAAGCCCCGCCGAGACCCAGTACTTC.

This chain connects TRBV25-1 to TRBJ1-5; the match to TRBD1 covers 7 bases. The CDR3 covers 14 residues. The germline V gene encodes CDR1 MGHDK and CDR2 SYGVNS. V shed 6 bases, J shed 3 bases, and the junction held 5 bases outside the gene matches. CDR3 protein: CASRETGLNQPQHF. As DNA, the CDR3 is TGTGCCAGCAGGGAGACAGGGCTCAATCAGCCCCAGCATTTT.

The DNA of the CDR3 is TGCAGCGCCCAAATTCAGGGCGTAGATGCTTTCTTT. Its protein product is CSAQIQGVDAFF. V and J are TRBV29-1 and TRBJ1-1; TRBD1 is a possible D gene (5 bases). Germline CDR1 reads SQVTM; CDR2 reads ANQGSEA. The V and J ends lost 7 bases and 11 bases respectively, with 20 bases between them. The CDR3 has 12 amino acids.

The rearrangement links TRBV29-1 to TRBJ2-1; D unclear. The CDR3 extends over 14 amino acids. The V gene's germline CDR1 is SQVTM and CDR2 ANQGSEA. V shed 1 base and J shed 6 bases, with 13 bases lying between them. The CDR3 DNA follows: TGCAGCGTTGAAGGTCAGGCGATGGGCAATGAGCAGTTCTTC. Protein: CSVEGQAMGNEQFF.

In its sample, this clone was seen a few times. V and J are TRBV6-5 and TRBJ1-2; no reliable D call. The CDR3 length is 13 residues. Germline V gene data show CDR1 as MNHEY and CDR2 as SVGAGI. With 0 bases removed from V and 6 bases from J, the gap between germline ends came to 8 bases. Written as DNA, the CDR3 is TGTGCCAGCAGTTACTCGGCGGGGAATGGCTACACCTTC. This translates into CASSYSAGNGYTF.

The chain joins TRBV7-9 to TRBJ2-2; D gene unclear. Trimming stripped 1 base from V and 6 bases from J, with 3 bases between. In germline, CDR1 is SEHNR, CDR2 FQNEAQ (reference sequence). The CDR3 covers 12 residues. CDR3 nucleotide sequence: TGTGCCAGCAGCTTAGGGGCCGGGGAGCTGTTTTTT. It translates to CASSLGAGELFF. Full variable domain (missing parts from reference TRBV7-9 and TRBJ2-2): DTGVSQNPRHKITKRGQNVTFRCDPISEHNRLYWYRQTLGQGPEFLTYFQNEAQLEKSRLLSDRFSAERPKGSFSTLEIQRTEQGDSAMYLCASSLGAGELFFGEGSRLTVL.

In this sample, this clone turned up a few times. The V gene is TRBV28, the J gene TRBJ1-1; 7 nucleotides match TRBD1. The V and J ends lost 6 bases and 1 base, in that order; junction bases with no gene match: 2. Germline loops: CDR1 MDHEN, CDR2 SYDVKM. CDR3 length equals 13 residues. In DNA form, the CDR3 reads TGTGCCAGCAGCAGGGGGTGGAACACTGAAGCTTTCTTT. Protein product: CASSRGWNTEAFF.

CDR3 nucleotide sequence: TGTGCCAGCAGCTCCGTGCCCGTGACGGAGGGCTACACCTTC. Protein product: CASSSVPVTEGYTF. The V call is TRBV11-2, the J call TRBJ1-2; D is ambiguous. This CDR3 contains 14 residues. V was pared by 4 bases and J by 8 bases, with 17 bases between. Germline loops: CDR1 SGHAT, CDR2 FQNNGV.

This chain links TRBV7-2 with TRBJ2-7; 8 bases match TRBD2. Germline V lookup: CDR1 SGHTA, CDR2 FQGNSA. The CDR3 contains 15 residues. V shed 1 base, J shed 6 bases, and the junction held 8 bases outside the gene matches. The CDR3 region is CASSLVPRGGLEQYF. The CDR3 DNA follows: TGTGCCAGCAGCTTAGTTCCCCGGGGGGGCCTCGAGCAGTACTTC. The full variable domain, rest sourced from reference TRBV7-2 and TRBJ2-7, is GAGVSQSPSNKVTEKGKDVELRCDPISGHTALYWYRQSLGQGLEFLIYFQGNSAPDKSGLPSDRFSAERTGGSVSTLTIQRTQQEDSAVYLCASSLVPRGGLEQYFGPGTRLTVT.

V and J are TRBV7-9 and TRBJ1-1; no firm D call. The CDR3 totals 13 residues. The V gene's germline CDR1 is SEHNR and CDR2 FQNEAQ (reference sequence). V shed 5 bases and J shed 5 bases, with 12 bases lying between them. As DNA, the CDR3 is TGTGCCAGCAGCGATTGGTCGAGTACTGAAGCTTTCTTT. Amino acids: CASSDWSSTEAFF.